What follows are 8 T cell receptor beta chains derived from one specimen sequenced in a study of blood T cells in healthy people across ages. Together with a sample-barcoded 5' primer, a J-beta primer mix was included in a second PCR lasting about 6 to 11 cycles. TCRdb re-called the 5' RACE reads through MiXCR, storing one row per CDR3 protein. This table holds about 510,000 distinct CDR3 sequences, about 25% found once. This same sample was also part of a study on T cells of mothers and their children.

The sample taken for sequencing was blood. These TCRs come from a boy under 10 years old in good health.

This clonotype was seen more than once but under ten times. The chain recombines TRBV2 with TRBJ2-2; 8 bases line up with TRBD2. V shed 3 bases, J shed 4 bases, and the junction held 4 bases outside the gene matches. The CDR3 runs to 15 residues. Germline CDR1 SNHLY, CDR2 FYNNEI. The DNA of the CDR3 is TGTGCCAGCAGTGAGCGGGAGGCGGGCACCGGGGAGCTGTTTTTT. It yields the protein CASSEREAGTGELFF.

This clonotype was recorded a few times. The chain recombines TRBV15 with TRBJ2-1; perhaps TRBD2 as D (6 bases). V was clipped by 0 bases and J by 0 bases, with 12 bases between them. The germline V gene encodes CDR1 LNHNV and CDR2 YYDKDF (reference sequence). This CDR3 is built from 17 residues. In DNA, the CDR3 is TGTGCCACCAGCAGAGATCGGCAGCGGGTCTCCTACAATGAGCAGTTCTTC. This codes for CATSRDRQRVSYNEQFF.

This clonotype has a count of ten or more. The J gene is TRBJ2-5, the V gene TRBV12-3 or TRBV12-4, with 8 bases identical to TRBD2. The CDR3 has 14 residues. Losses at the gene ends were 5 bases for V and 5 bases for J; bases not matched to a gene: 7. The CDR3 DNA is TGTGCCAGCAGTCCGGGACTAGGGGGGGAGACCCAGTACTTC. The encoded protein is CASSPGLGGETQYF.

This clonotype was counted only a few times. This chain uses TRBV7-9 with TRBJ2-7; perhaps TRBD2 as D (7 bases). The CDR3 contains 15 residues. V lost 5 bases and J 4 bases, leaving 18 bases between the germline ends. Germline V gene data show CDR1 as SEHNR and CDR2 as FQNEAQ (reference sequence). This CDR3 is CASSQTGGAWYEQYF. CDR3 nucleotide sequence: TGTGCCAGCAGCCAGACGGGGGGCGCGTGGTACGAGCAGTACTTC. Filled out from reference TRBV7-9 and TRBJ2-7, the complete variable domain reads DTGVSQNPRHKITKRGQNVTFRCDPISEHNRLYWYRQTLGQGPEFLTYFQNEAQLEKSRLLSDRFSAERPKGSFSTLEIQRTEQGDSAMYLCASSQTGGAWYEQYFGPGTRLTVT.

The V call is TRBV30, the J call TRBJ1-2; no clear D. V lost 1 base to trimming and J lost 7 bases, with 10 bases between them. Germline CDR1 GTSNPN, CDR2 SVGIG (reference sequence). The CDR3 spans 12 residues. The CDR3 spells CAWSEAFSGYTF. CDR3 DNA sequence: TGTGCCTGGAGTGAGGCATTTTCTGGCTACACCTTC.

This clonotype was counted many times. The CDR3 nucleotides are TGTGCCAGCAGCTTAGGTCTCGCGGGCGGCACAGATACGCAGTATTTT. It yields the protein CASSLGLAGGTDTQYF. J is TRBJ2-3 and V is TRBV7-2; a weak D match, TRBD2 (5 bases). The length of the CDR3 is 16 residues. Germline CDR1 reads SGHTA; CDR2 reads FQGNSA. Trimming removed 1 base at V and 1 base at J, with 12 bases between. The full variable domain, its missing parts supplied by reference TRBV7-2 and TRBJ2-3, is GAGVSQSPSNKVTEKGKDVELRCDPISGHTALYWYRQSLGQGLEFLIYFQGNSAPDKSGLPSDRFSAERTGGSVSTLTIQRTQQEDSAVYLCASSLGLAGGTDTQYFGPGTRLTVL.

The J gene is TRBJ2-4, the V gene TRBV20-1; 7 bases map to TRBD2. J lost 6 bases, V lost 0 bases, and 5 bases had no gene match. The CDR3 is 14 residues long. Germline V gene data show CDR1 as DFQATT and CDR2 as SNEGSKA (reference sequence). The CDR3 coding sequence is TGCAGTGCTAGAGATCTCGCGGGAGTAAACATTCAGTACTTC. This sequence encodes CSARDLAGVNIQYF.

This clonotype has just one count. The V call is TRBV20-1, the J call TRBJ2-5, with TRBD2 matching 14 bases. Germline CDR1 reads DFQATT; CDR2 reads SNEGSKA (reference sequence). V trimming: 3 bases; J trimming: 5 bases; junction bases outside the gene matches: 8. The CDR3 extends over 16 amino acids. CDR3 nucleotides: TGCAGTGCTAGCATGGGACTAGCGGGGGACAAGGAGACCCAGTACTTC. Translated, it gives CSASMGLAGDKETQYF.